The clone carrying this TCR beta chain was counted a single time. Its antigen is as yet unknown. The sample originates from a study of long-term antiretroviral therapy in people with HIV. Study results and caveats: Clones that had undergone expansion before ART dominated the repertoire at all time points.

Germline V gene data show CDR1 as ENHRY and CDR2 as SYGVKD. This CDR3 has 12 amino acids. Trimming removed 7 bases from V and 15 bases from J, with 19 bases in between. Survey-level resolution applied to immunoSEQ assay v3.0. Some clones are missing from TCRdb's copy, which holds only in-frame ones; the method was immunoSEQ multiplex PCR. The sample includes fewer than 30,000 clones, approximately 80% of them seen just once. The sequence came from a man aged 30-40 years with HIV. The chain carries TRBV10-3 and TRBJ2-1; no clear D. The source material was unsorted PBMCs, sampled 0.7 years before starting antiretroviral therapy. Here the CDR3 DNA reads TGTGCCATCAAAGGAACCCACCCGATTTGGTTCTTC. It translates to CAIKGTHPIWFF.